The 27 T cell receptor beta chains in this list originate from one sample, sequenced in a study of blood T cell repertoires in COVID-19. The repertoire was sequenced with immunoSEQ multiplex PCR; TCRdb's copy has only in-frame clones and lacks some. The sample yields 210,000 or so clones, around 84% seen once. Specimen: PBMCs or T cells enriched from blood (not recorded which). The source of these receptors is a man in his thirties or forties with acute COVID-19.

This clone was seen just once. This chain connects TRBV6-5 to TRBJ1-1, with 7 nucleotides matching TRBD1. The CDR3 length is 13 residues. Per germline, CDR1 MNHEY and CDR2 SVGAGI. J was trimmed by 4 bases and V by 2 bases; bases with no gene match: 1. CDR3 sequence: CASSYRQGTEAFF. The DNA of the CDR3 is TGTGCCAGCAGTTACCGACAGGGCACTGAAGCTTTCTTT.

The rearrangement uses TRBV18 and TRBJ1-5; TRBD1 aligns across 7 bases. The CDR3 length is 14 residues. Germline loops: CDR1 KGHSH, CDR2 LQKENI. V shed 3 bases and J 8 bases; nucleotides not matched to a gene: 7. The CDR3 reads CASSPGQEGKPQHF. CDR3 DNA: TGTGCCAGCTCACCCGGACAGGAGGGGAAGCCCCAGCATTTT.

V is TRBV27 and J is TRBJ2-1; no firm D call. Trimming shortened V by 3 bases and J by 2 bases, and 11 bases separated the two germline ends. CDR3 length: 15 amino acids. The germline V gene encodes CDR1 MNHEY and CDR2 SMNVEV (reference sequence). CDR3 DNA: TGTGCCAGCAGTTTCCCCCCCATTCCCTACAATGAGCAGTTCTTC. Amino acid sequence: CASSFPPIPYNEQFF.

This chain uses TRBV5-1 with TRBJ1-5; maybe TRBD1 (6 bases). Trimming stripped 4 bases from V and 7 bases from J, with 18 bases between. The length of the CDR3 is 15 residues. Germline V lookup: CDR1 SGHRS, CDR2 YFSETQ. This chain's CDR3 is CASSPTGMKDQPQHF. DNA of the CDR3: TGCGCCAGCAGCCCCACAGGGATGAAGGACCAGCCCCAGCATTTT.

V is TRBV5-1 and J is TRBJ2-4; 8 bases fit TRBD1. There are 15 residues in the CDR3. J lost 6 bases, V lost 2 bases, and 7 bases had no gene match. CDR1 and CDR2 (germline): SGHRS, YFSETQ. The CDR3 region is CASSFSGGQGNIQYF. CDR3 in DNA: TGCGCCAGCAGCTTTTCAGGGGGCCAGGGAAACATTCAGTACTTC.

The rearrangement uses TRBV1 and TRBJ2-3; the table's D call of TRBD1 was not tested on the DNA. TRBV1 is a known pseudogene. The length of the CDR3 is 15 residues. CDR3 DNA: TGCACCAGCAGCCACCGCCAGGGCGGCACAGATACGCAGTATTTT. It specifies CTSSHRQGGTDTQYF.

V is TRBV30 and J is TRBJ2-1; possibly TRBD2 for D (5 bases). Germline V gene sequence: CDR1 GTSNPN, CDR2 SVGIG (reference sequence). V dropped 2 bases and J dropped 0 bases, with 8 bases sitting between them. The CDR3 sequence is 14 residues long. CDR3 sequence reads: CAWSRGSSYNEQFF. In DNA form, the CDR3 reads TGTGCCTGGAGTCGGGGTAGCTCCTACAATGAGCAGTTCTTC.

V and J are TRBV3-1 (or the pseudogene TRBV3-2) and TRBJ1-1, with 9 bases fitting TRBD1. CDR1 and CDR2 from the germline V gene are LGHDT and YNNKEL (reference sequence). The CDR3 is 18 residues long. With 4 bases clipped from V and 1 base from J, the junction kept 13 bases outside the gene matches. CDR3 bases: TGTGCCAGCAGCCCAATAGTCCCGGGACAGGGATCGAACACTGAAGCTTTCTTT. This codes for CASSPIVPGQGSNTEAFF.

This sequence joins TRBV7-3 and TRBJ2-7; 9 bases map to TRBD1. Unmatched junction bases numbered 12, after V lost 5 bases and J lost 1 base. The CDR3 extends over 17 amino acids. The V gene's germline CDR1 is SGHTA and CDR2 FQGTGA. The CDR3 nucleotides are TGTGCCAGCAGCGAATCGGCCGGGACAGGGCAATCCTACGAGCAGTACTTC. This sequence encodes CASSESAGTGQSYEQYF.

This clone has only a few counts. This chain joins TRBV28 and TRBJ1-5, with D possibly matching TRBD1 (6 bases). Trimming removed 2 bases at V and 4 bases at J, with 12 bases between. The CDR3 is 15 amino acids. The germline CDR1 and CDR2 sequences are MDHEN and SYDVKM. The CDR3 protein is CASSLNRAVNQPQHF. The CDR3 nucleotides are TGTGCCAGCAGTTTAAACAGGGCCGTTAATCAGCCCCAGCATTTT.

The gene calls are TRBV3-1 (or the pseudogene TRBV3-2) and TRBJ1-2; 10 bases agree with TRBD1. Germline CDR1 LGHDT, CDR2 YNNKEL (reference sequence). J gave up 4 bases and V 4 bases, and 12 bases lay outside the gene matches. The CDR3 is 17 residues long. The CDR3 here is CASSLGQGSPRGYGYTF. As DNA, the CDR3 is TGTGCCAGCAGCCTGGGACAGGGGTCCCCTCGGGGCTATGGCTACACCTTC.

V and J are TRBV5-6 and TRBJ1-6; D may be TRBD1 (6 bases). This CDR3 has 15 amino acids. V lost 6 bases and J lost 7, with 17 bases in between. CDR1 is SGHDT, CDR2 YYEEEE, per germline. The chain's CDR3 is CASNLNRVYNSPLHF. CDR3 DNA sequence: TGTGCCAGCAACTTAAACAGGGTTTACAATTCACCCCTCCACTTT.

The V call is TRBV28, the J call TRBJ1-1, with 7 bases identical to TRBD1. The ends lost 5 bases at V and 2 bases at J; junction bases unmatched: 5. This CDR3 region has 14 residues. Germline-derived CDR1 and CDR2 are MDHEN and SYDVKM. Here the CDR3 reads CASSANRGNTEAFF. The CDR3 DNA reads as TGTGCCAGCAGTGCGAACAGGGGAAACACTGAAGCTTTCTTT.

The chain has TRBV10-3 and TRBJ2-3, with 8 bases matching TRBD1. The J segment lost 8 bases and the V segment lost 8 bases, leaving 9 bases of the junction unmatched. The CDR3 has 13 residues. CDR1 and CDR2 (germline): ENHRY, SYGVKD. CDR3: CAILDRAPGTQYF. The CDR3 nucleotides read TGTGCCATCTTGGACAGGGCGCCGGGTACGCAGTATTTT.

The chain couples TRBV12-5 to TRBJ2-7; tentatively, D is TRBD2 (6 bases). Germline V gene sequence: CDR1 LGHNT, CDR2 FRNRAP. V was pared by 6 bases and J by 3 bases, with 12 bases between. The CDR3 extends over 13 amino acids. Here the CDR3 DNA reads TGTGCTAGTGGGCGGGGCCCACACTACGAGCAGTACTTC. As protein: CASGRGPHYEQYF. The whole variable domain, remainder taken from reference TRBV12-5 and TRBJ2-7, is DARVTQTPRHKVTEMGQEVTMRCQPILGHNTVFWYRQTMMQGLELLAYFRNRAPLDDSGMPKDRFSAEMPDATLATLKIQPSEPRDSAVYFCASGRGPHYEQYFGPGTRLTVT.

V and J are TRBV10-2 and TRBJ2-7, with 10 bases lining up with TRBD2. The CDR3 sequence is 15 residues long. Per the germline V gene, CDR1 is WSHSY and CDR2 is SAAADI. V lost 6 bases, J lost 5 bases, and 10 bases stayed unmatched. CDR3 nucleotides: TGCGCCAGCAGGAGGAGCGGGGGGGCCAGGGACGAGCAGTACTTC. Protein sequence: CASRRSGGARDEQYF.

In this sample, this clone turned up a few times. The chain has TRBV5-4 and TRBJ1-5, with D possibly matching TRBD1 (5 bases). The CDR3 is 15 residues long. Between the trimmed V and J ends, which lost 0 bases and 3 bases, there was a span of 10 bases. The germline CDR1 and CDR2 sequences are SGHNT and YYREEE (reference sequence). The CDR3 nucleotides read TGTGCCAGCAGCTTGGATCAGGGCCCCAATCAGCCCCAGCATTTT. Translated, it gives CASSLDQGPNQPQHF.

The CDR3 reads CASSPWSVISYGYTF. CDR3 in DNA: TGCGCCAGCAGCCCGTGGTCAGTGATCTCCTATGGCTACACCTTC. The chain combines TRBV5-1 with TRBJ1-2; no definite D call. Trimming pared 4 bases from V and 4 bases from J, leaving 17 bases between. Germline V lookup: CDR1 SGHRS, CDR2 YFSETQ. This CDR3 is 15 amino acids long.

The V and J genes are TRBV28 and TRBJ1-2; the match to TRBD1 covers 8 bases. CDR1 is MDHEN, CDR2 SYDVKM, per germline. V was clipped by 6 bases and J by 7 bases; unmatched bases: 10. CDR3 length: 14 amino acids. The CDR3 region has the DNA TGTGCCAGCAGGCCTTGGGACAGGATGGGTGGCTACACCTTC. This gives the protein CASRPWDRMGGYTF.

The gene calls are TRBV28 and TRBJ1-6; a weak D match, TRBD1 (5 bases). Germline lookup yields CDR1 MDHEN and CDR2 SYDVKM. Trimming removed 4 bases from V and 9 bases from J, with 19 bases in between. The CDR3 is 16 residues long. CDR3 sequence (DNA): TGTGCCAGCAGTTCCCCGGGGGTTGGTTCGACTTCACCCCTCCACTTT. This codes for CASSSPGVGSTSPLHF. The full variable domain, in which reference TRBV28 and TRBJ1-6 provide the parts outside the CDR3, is DVKVTQSSRYLVKRTGEKVFLECVQDMDHENMFWYRQDPGLGLRLIYFSYDVKMKEKGDIPEGYSVSREKKERFSLILESASTNQTSMYLCASSSPGVGSTSPLHFGNGTRLTVT.

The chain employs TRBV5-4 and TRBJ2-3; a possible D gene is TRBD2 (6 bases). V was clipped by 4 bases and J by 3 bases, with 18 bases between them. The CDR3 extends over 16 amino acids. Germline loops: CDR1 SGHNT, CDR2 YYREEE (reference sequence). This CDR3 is CASSTQAGQFTDTQYF. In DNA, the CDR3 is TGTGCCAGCAGCACTCAGGCGGGGCAGTTTACAGATACGCAGTATTTT.

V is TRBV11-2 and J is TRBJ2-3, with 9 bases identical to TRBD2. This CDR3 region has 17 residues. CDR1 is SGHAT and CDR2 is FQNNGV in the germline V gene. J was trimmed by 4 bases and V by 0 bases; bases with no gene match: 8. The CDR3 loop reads CASSLDEGLAGADTQYF. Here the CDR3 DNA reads TGTGCCAGCAGCTTAGATGAAGGTTTAGCGGGGGCAGATACGCAGTATTTT. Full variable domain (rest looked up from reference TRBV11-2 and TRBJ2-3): EAGVAQSPRYKIIEKRQSVAFWCNPISGHATLYWYQQILGQGPKLLIQFQNNGVVDDSQLPKDRFSAERLKGVDSTLKIQPAKLEDSAVYLCASSLDEGLAGADTQYFGPGTRLTVL.

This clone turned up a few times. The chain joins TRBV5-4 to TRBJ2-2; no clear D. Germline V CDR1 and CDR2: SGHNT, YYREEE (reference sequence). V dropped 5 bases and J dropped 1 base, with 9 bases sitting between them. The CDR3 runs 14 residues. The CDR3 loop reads CASSSTVNTGELFF. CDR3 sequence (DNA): TGTGCCAGCAGTTCCACGGTGAACACCGGGGAGCTGTTTTTT.

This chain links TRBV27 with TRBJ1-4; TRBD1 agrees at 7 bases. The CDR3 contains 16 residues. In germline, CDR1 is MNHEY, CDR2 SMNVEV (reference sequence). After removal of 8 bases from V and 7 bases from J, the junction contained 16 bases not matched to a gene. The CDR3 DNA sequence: TGTGCCAGCCGTACCGAGACACAGGGGATAGGTGAAAAACTGTTTTTT. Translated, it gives CASRTETQGIGEKLFF.

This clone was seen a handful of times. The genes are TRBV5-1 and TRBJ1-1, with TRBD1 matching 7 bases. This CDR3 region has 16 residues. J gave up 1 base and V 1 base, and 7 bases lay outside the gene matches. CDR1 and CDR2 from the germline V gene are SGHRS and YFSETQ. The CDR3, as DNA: TGCGCCAGCAGCTTGACGGAGGGACAGAGGAACACTGAAGCTTTCTTT. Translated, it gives CASSLTEGQRNTEAFF.

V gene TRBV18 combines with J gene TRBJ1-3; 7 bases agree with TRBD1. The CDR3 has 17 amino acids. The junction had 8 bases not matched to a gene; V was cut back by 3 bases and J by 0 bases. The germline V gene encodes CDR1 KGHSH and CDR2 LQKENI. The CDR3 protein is CASSPASRDSSGNTIYF. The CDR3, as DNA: TGTGCCAGCTCACCCGCCAGCCGGGACAGCTCTGGAAACACCATATATTTT.

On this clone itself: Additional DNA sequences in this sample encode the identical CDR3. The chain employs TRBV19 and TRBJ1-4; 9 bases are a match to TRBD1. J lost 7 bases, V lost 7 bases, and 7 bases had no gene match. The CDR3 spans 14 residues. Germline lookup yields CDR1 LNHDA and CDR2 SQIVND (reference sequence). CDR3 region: CASTPGQGGEKLFF. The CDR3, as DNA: TGTGCCAGTACGCCGGGACAGGGTGGTGAAAAACTGTTTTTT. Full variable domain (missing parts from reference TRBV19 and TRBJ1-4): DGGITQSPKYLFRKEGQNVTLSCEQNLNHDAMYWYRQDPGQGLRLIYYSQIVNDFQKGDIAEGYSVSREKKESFPLTVTSAQKNPTAFYLCASTPGQGGEKLFFGSGTQLSVL.